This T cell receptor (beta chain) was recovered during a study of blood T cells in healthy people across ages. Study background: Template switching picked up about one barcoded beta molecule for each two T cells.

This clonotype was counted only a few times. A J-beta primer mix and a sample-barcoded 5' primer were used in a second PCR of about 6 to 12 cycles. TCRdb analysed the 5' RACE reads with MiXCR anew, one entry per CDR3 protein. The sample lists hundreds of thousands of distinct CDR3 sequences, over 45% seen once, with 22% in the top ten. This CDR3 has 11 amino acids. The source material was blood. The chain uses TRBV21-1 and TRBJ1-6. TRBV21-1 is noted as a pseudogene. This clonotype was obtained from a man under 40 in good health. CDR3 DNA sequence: TGTGCCAGCAGCAACCCCTCACCCCTCCACTTT. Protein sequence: CASSNPSPLHF.